The present T cell receptor beta chain was sequenced within a study of cytomegalovirus exposure and HLA in healthy donors. Study context: Some 80 million unique TCRs from HLA-typed donors were held in an early data release. Study-wide results and caveats: What was likely a sequencing artifact was a cluster of highly shared sequence variants. Later on, an analysis showed TCR association rates differing by HLA locus, with DRB1 the most and HLA-C the fewest.

Details on this clone: What it binds is unknown.

The V and J ends lost 2 bases and 0 bases, in that order; junction bases with no gene match: 0. The CDR3 length is 14 residues. Germline V gene data show CDR1 as KGHSH and CDR2 as LQKENI. Researchers ran the PCR with 60 Vbeta and 13 Jbeta primers. Produced via immunoSEQ multiplex PCR; TCRdb's table is partial and in-frame only. The profile shows fewer than 150,000 clones, 82% of them singletons. The sequenced sample consisted of PBMCs. The sequence was obtained from a woman younger than 30 in good health and CMV-seronegative. The chain has TRBV18 and TRBJ2-7, with 8 bases fitting TRBD2. The CDR3 bases are TGTGCCAGCTCACCAAGCGGGAGCTCCTACGAGCAGTACTTC. Protein sequence: CASSPSGSSYEQYF.